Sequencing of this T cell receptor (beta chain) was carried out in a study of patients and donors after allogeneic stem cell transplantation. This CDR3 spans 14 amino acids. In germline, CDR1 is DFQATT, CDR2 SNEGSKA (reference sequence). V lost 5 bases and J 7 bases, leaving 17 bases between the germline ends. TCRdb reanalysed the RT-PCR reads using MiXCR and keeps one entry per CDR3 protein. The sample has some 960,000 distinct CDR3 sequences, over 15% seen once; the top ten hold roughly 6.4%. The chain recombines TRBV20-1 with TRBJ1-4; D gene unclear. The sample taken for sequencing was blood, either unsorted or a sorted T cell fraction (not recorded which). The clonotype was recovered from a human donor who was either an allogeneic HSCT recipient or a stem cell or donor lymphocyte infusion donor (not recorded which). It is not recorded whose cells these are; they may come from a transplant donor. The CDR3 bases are TGCAGTGCTCCTTTTATTGCATCTGGTGAAAAACTGTTTTTT. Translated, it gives CSAPFIASGEKLFF.